This T cell receptor beta chain originates from a study of identical twins. This clonotype was counted between two and nine times. What it recognizes is unknown. The CDR3 consists of 15 residues. Trimming removed 2 bases from V and 3 bases from J; junction bases left unmatched: 3. Germline V CDR1 and CDR2: MNHEY, SVGAGI. TCRdb re-derived calls from the 5' RACE reads in MiXCR, one entry per CDR3 protein. The sample has some 790,000 distinct CDR3 sequences, roughly 20% seen once. Study-level points and caveats: Cord blood's abundant beta clonotypes had fewer insertions, unlike memory repertoires. Twin sharing of out-of-frame TCR alpha was underestimated by models in monozygotic pairs.

These same records also appear under a second study, on T cells expressing NK-cell markers.

The rearrangement uses TRBV6-5 and TRBJ1-4; 7 bases match TRBD1. The sample taken for sequencing was PBMCs. The sequence was collected from a woman between 18 and 29 years old in good health. CDR3 sequence reads: CASSYRDRANEKLFF. DNA of the CDR3: TGTGCCAGCAGTTACCGAGACAGGGCTAATGAAAAACTGTTTTTT.